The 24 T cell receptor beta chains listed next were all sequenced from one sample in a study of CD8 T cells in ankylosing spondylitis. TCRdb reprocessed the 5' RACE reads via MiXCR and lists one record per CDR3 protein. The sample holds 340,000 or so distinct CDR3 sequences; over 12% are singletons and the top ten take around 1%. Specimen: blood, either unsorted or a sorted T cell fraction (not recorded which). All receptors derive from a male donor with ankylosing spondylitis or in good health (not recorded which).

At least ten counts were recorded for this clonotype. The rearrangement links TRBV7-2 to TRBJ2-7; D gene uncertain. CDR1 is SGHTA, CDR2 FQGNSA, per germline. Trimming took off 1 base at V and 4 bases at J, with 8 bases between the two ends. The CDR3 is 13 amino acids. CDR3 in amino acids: CASSLGSVYEQYF. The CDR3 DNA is TGTGCCAGCAGCTTAGGCTCCGTTTACGAGCAGTACTTC. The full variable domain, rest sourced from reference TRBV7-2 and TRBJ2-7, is GAGVSQSPSNKVTEKGKDVELRCDPISGHTALYWYRQSLGQGLEFLIYFQGNSAPDKSGLPSDRFSAERTGGSVSTLTIQRTQQEDSAVYLCASSLGSVYEQYFGPGTRLTVT.

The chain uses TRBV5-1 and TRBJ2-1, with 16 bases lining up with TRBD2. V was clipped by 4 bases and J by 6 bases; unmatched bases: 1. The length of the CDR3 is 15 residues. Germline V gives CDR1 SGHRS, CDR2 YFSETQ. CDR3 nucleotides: TGCGCCAGCAGCGGGACTAGCGGGGGGGGCAATGAGCAGTTCTTC. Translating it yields CASSGTSGGGNEQFF.

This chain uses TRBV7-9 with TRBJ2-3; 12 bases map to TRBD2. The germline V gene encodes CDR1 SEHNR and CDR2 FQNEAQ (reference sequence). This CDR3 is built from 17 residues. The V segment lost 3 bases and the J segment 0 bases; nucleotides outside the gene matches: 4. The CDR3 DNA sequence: TGTGCCAGCAGCTTGACTAGCGGGGGCCCTAGCACAGATACGCAGTATTTT. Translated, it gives CASSLTSGGPSTDTQYF. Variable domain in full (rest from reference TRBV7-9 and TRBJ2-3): DTGVSQNPRHKITKRGQNVTFRCDPISEHNRLYWYRQTLGQGPEFLTYFQNEAQLEKSRLLSDRFSAERPKGSFSTLEIQRTEQGDSAMYLCASSLTSGGPSTDTQYFGPGTRLTVL.

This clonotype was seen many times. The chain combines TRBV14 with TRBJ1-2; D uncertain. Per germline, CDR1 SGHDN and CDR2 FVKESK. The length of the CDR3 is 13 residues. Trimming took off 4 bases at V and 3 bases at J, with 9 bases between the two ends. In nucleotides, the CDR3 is TGTGCCAGCAGCCCAGACACCGACTATGGCTACACCTTC. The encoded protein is CASSPDTDYGYTF.

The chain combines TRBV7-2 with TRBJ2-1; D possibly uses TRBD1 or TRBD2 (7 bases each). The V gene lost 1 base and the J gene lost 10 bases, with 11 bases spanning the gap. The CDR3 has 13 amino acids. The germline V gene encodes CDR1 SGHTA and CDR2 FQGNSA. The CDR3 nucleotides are TGTGCCAGCAGCTTAGTCAGGGGGGGGGAGCAGTTCTTC. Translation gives CASSLVRGGEQFF. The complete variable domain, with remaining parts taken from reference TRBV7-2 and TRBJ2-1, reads GAGVSQSPSNKVTEKGKDVELRCDPISGHTALYWYRQSLGQGLEFLIYFQGNSAPDKSGLPSDRFSAERTGGSVSTLTIQRTQQEDSAVYLCASSLVRGGEQFFGPGTRLTVL.

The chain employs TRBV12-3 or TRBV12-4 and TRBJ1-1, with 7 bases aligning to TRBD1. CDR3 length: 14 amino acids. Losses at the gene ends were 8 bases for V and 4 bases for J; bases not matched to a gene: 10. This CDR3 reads CASSRGQGVTEAFF. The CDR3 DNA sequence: TGTGCCAGCTCGAGGGGGCAGGGGGTCACTGAAGCTTTCTTT.

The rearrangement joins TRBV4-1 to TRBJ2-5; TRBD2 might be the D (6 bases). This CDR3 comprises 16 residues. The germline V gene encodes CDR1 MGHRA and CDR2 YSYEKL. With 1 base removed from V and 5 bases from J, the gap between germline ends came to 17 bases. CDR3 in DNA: TGCGCCAGCAGCCAAGGTTTAGGAGGGCGGAGTGAGACCCAGTACTTC. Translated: CASSQGLGGRSETQYF.

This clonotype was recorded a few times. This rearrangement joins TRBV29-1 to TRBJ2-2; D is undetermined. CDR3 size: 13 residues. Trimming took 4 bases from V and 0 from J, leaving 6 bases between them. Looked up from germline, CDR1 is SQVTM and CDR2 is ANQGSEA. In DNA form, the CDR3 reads TGCAGCGTTGGGGCACCGAACACCGGGGAGCTGTTTTTT. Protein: CSVGAPNTGELFF.

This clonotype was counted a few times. The CDR3 loop is CASRSQGLNEKLFF. CDR3 DNA sequence: TGTGCCAGCAGGTCTCAGGGACTTAATGAAAAACTGTTTTTT. The J gene is TRBJ1-4, the V gene TRBV12-3 or TRBV12-4; TRBD1 might be the D (5 bases). CDR3 size: 14 residues. Trimming shortened V by 6 bases and J by 4 bases, and 12 bases separated the two germline ends.

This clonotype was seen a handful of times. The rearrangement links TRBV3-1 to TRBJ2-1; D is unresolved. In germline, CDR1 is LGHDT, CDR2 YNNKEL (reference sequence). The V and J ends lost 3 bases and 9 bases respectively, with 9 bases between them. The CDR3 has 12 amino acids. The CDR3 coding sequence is TGTGCCAGCAGCCACCTGGGATCTGAGCAGTTCTTC. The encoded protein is CASSHLGSEQFF.

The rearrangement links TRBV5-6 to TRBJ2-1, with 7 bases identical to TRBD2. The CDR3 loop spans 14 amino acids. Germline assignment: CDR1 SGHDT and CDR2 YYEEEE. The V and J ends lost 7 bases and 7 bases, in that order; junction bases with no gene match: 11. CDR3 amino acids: CASDRRERGNEQFF. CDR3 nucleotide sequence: TGTGCCAGCGACCGGCGGGAGCGGGGAAATGAGCAGTTCTTC.

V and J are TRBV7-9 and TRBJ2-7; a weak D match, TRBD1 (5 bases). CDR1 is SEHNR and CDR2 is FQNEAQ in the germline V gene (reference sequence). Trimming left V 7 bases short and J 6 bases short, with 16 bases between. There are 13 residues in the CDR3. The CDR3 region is CASMVGQGSEQYF. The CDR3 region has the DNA TGTGCCAGCATGGTGGGGCAGGGCAGCGAGCAGTACTTC.

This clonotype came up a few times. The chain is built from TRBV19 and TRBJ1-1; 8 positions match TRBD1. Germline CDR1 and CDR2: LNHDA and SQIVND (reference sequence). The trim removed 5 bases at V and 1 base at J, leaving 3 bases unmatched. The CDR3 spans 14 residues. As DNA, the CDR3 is TGTGCCAGTAGTGTACAGGGGGAGAACACTGAAGCTTTCTTT. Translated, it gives CASSVQGENTEAFF.

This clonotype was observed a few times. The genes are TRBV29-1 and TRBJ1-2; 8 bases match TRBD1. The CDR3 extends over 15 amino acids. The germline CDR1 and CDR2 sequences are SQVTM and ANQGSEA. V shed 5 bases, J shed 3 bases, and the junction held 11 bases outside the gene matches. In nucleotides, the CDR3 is TGCAGCGTTACCGTCGGACAGGGTGGTGACTATGGCTACACCTTC. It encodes CSVTVGQGGDYGYTF.

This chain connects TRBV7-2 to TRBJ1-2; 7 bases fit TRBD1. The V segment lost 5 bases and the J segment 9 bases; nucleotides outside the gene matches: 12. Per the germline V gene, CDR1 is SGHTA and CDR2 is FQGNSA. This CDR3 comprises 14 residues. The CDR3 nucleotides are TGTGCCAGCAGCCCTGACAGGGCCTCCCGGAGCTACACCTTC. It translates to CASSPDRASRSYTF.

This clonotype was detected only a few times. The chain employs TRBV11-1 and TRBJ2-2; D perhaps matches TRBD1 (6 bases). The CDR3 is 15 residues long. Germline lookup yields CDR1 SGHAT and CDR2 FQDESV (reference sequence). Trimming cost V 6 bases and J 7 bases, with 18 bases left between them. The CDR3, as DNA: TGTGCCAGCAGTTTAAACAGGGCTACCTTCGGGGAGCTGTTTTTT. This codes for CASSLNRATFGELFF.

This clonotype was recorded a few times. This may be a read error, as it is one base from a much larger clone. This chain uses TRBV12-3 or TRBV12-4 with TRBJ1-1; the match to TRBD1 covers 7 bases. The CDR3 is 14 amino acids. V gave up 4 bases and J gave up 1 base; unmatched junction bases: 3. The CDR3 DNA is TGTGCCAGCAGTTGGGGACAGAGGAACACTGAAGCTTTCTTT. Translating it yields CASSWGQRNTEAFF.

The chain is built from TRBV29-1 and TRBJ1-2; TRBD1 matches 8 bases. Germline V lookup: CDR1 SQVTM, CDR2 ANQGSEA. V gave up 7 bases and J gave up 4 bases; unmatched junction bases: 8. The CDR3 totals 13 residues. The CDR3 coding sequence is TGCAGCGCCGGACAGGGATCAGGCTATGGCTACACCTTC. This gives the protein CSAGQGSGYGYTF.

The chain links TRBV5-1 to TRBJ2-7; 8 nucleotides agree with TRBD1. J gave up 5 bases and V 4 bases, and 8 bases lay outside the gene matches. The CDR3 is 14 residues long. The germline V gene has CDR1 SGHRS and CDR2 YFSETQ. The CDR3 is CASSVRQGLHEQYF. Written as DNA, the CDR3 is TGCGCCAGCAGCGTCCGACAGGGGCTCCACGAGCAGTACTTC.

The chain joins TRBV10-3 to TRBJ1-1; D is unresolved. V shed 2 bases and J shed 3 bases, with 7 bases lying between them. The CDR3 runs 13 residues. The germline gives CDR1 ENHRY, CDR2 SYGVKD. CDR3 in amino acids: CAISEDPDTEAFF. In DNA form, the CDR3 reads TGTGCCATCAGTGAGGATCCGGACACTGAAGCTTTCTTT.

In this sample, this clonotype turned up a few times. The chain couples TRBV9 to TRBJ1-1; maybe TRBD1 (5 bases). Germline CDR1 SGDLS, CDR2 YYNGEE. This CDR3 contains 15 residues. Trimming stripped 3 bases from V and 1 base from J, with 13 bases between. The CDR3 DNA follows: TGTGCCAGCAGCGAGTACGAGGGGCCGAACACTGAAGCTTTCTTT. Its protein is CASSEYEGPNTEAFF. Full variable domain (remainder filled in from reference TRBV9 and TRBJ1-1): DSGVTQTPKHLITATGQRVTLRCSPRSGDLSVYWYQQSLDQGLQFLIQYYNGEERAKGNILERFSAQQFPDLHSELNLSSLELGDSALYFCASSEYEGPNTEAFFGQGTRLTVV.

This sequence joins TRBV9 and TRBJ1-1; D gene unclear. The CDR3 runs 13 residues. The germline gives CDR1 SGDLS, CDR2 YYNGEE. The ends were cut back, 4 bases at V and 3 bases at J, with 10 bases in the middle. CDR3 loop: CASSPGVYTEAFF. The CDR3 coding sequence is TGTGCCAGCAGCCCCGGCGTATACACTGAAGCTTTCTTT.

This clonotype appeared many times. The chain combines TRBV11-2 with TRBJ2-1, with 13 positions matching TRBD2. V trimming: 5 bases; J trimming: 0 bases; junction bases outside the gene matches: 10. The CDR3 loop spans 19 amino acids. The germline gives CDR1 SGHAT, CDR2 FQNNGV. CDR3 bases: TGTGCCAGCAGCCCGACTAGCGGGGGGTCCTTGAGCTCCTACAATGAGCAGTTCTTC. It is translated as CASSPTSGGSLSSYNEQFF.

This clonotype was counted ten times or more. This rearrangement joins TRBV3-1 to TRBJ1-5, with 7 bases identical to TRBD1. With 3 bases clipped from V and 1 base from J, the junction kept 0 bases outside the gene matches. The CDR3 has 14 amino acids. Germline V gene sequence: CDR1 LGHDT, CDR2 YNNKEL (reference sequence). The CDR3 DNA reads TGTGCCAGCAGCCAGGGACAGAGCAATCAGCCCCAGCATTTT. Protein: CASSQGQSNQPQHF.